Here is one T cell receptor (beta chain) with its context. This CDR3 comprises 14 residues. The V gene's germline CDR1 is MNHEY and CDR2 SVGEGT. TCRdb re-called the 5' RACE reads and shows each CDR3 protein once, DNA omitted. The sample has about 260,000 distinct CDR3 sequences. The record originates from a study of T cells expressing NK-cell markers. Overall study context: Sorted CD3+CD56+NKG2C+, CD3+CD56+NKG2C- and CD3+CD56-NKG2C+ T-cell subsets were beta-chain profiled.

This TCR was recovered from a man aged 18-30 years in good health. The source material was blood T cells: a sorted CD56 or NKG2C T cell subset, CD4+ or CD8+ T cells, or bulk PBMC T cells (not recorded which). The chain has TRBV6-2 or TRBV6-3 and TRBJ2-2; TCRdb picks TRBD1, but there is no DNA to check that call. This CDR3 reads CASSWPQGTGELFF.